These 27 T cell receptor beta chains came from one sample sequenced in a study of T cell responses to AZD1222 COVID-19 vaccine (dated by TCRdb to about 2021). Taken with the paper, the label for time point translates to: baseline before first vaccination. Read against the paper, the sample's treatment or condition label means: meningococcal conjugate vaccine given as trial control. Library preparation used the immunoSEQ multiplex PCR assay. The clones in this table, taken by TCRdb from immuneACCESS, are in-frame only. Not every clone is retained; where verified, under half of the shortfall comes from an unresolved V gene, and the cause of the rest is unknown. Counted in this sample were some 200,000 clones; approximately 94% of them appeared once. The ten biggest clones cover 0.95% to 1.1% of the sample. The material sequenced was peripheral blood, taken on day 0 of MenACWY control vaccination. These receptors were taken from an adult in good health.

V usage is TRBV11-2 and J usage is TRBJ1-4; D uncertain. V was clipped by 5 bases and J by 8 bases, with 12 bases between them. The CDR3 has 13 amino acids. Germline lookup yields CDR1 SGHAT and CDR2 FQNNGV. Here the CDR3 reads CASSPIRREKLFF. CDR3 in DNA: TGTGCCAGCAGCCCTATTCGTCGGGAAAAACTGTTTTTT.

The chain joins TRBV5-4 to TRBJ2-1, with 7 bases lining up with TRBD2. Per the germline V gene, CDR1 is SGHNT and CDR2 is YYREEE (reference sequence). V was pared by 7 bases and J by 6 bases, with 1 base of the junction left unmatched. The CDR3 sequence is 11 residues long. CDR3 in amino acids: CASGGGNEQFF. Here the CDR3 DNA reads TGTGCCAGCGGGGGGGGCAATGAGCAGTTCTTC.

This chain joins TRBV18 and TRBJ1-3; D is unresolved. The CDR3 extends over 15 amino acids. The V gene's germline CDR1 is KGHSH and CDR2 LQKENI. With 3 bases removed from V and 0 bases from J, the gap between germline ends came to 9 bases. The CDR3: CASSPGIRSGNTIYF. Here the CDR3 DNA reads TGTGCCAGCTCACCCGGGATCCGCTCTGGAAACACCATATATTTT.

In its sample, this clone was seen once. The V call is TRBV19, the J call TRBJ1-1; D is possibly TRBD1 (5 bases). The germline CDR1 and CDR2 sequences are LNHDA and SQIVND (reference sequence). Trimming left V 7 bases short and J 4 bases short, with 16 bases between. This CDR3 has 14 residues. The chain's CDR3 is CASNPSGYGTEAFF. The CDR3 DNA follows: TGTGCCAGTAATCCCTCAGGGTACGGCACTGAAGCTTTCTTT.

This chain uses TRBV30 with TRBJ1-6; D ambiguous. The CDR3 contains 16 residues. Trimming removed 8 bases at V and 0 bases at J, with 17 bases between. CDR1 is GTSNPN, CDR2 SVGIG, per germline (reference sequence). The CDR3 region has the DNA TGTGCCGGAAAAGACGGGTCAAGCTCCTATAATTCACCCCTCCACTTT. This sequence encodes CAGKDGSSSYNSPLHF.

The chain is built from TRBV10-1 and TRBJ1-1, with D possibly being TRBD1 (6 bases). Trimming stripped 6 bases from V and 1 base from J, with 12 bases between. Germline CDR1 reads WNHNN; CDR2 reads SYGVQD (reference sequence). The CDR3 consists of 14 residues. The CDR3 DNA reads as TGCGCCAGCAGGGCCGGGACAACGAACACTGAAGCTTTCTTT. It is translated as CASRAGTTNTEAFF.

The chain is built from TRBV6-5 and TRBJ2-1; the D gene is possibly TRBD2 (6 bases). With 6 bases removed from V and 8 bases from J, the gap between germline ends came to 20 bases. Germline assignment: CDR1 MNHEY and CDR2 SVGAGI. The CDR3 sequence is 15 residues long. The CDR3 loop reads CASSPPGLSLYEQFF. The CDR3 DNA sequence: TGTGCCAGCAGCCCACCCGGACTAAGTTTGTATGAGCAGTTCTTC.

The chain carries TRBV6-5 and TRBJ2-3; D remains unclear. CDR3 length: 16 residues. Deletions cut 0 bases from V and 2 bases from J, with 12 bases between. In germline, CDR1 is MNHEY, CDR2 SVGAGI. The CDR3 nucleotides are TGTGCCAGCAGTTACTCTGGCCGCACCTTCACAGATACGCAGTATTTT. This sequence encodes CASSYSGRTFTDTQYF.

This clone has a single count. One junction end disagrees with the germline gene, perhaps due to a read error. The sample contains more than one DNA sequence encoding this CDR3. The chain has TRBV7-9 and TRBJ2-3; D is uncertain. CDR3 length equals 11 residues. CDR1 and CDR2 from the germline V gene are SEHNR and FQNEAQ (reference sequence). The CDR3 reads CASSLSDTQYF. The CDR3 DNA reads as TGTGCCAGCAGCTTATCAGACACGCAGTATTTT. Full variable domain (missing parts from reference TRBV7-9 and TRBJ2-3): DTGVSQNPRHKITKRGQNVTFRCDPISEHNRLYWYRQTLGQGPEFLTYFQNEAQLEKSRLLSDRFSAERPKGSFSTLEIQRTEQGDSAMYLCASSLSDTQYFGPGTRLTVL.

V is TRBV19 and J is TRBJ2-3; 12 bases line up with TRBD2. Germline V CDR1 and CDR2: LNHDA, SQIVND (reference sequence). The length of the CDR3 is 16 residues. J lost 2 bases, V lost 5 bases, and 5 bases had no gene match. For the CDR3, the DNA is TGTGCCAGTAGTTGGGGACTAGCGGGTATCACAGATACGCAGTATTTT. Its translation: CASSWGLAGITDTQYF.

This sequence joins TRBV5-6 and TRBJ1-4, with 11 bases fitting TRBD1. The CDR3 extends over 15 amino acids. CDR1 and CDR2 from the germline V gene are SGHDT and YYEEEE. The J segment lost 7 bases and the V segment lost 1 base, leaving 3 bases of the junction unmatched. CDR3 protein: CASSLSGTGGEKLFF. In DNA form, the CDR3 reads TGTGCCAGCAGCTTGAGCGGGACAGGGGGTGAAAAACTGTTTTTT. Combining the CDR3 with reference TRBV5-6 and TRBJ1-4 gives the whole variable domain DAGVTQSPTHLIKTRGQQVTLRCSPKSGHDTVSWYQQALGQGPQFIFQYYEEEERQRGNFPDRFSGHQFPNYSSELNVNALLLGDSALYLCASSLSGTGGEKLFFGSGTQLSVL.

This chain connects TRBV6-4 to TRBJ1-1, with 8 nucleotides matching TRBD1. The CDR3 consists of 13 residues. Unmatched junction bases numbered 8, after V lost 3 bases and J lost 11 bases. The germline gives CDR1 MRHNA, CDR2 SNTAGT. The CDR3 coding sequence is TGTGCCAGCAGTGAATGGACAGGGAGGAGGGCTTTCTTT. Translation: CASSEWTGRRAFF.

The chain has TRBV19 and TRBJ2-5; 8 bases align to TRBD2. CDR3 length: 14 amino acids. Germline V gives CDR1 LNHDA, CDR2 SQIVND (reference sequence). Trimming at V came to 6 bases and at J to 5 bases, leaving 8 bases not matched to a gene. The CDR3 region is CASSRLPGGETQYF. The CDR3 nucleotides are TGTGCCAGTAGCCGCCTTCCGGGAGGGGAGACCCAGTACTTC.

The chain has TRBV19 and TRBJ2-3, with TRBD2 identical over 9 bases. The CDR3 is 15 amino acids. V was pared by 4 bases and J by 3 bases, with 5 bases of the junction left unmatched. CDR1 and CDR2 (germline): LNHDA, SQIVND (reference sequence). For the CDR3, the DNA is TGTGCCAGTAGTACCCGACTAGCGGAAACAGATACGCAGTATTTT. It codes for CASSTRLAETDTQYF.

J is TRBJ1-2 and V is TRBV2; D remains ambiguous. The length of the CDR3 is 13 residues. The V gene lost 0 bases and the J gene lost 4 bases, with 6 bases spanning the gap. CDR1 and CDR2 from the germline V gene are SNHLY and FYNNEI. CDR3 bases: TGTGCCAGCAGTGAAGCCAACCTCTATGGCTACACCTTC. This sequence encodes CASSEANLYGYTF.

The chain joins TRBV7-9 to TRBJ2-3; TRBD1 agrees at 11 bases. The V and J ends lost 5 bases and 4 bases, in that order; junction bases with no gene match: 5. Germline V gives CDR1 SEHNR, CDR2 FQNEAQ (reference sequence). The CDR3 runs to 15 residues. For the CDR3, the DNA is TGTGCCAGCAGCAGTGGGACAGGGGGACCAGATACGCAGTATTTT. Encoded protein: CASSSGTGGPDTQYF.

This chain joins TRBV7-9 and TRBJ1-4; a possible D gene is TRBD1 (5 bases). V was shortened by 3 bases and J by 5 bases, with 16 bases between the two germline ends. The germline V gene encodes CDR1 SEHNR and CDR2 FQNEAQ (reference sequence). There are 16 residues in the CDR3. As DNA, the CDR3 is TGTGCCAGCAGCTTGGGATCCGGGACGCTGAATGAAAAACTGTTTTTT. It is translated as CASSLGSGTLNEKLFF.

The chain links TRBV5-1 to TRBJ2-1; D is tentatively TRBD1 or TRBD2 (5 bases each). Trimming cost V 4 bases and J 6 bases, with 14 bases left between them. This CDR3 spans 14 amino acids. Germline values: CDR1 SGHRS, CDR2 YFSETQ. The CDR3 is CASSQGPPVNEQFF. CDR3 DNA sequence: TGCGCCAGCAGCCAGGGACCCCCAGTCAATGAGCAGTTCTTC. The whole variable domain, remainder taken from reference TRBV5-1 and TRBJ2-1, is KAGVTQTPRYLIKTRGQQVTLSCSPISGHRSVSWYQQTPGQGLQFLFEYFSETQRNKGNFPGRFSGRQFSNSRSEMNVSTLELGDSALYLCASSQGPPVNEQFFGPGTRLTVL.

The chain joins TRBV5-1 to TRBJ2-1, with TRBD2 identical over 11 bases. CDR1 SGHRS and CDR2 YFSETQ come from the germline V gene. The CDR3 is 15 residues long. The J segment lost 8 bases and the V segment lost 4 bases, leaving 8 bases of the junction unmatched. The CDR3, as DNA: TGCGCCAGCAGCATAATAGCGGGGGGGCCGGATGAGCAGTTCTTC. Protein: CASSIIAGGPDEQFF.

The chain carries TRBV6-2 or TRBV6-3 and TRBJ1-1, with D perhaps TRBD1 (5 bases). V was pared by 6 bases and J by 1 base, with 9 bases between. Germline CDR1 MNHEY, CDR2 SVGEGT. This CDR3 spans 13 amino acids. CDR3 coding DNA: TGTGCCAGCAGCCCGGGGGGGAACACTGAAGCTTTCTTT. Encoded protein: CASSPGGNTEAFF.

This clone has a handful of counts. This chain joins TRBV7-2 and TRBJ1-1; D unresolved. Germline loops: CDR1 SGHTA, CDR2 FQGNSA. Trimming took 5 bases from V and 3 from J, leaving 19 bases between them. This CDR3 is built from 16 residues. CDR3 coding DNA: TGTGCCAGCAGCCTAAAGCTTATCTCCTTGGACACTGAAGCTTTCTTT. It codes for CASSLKLISLDTEAFF. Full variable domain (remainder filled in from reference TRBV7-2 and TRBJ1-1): GAGVSQSPSNKVTEKGKDVELRCDPISGHTALYWYRQSLGQGLEFLIYFQGNSAPDKSGLPSDRFSAERTGGSVSTLTIQRTQQEDSAVYLCASSLKLISLDTEAFFGQGTRLTVV.

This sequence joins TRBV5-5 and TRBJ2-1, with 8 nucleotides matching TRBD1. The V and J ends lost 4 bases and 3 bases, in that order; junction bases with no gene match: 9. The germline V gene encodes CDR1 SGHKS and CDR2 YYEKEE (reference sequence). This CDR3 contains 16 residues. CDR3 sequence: CASSRPSTGGYNEQFF. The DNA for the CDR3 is TGTGCCAGCAGCCGTCCGAGTACAGGGGGCTACAATGAGCAGTTCTTC.

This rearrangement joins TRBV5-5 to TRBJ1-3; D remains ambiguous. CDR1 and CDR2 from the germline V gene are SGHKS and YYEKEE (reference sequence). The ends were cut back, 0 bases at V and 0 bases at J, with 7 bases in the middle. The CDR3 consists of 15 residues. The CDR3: CASSLAVSSGNTIYF. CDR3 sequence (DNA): TGTGCCAGCAGCTTGGCCGTCTCCTCTGGAAACACCATATATTTT.

CDR3 sequence: CASSLAGTNEKLFF. CDR3 coding DNA: TGTGCCAGCAGCTTGGCAGGAACTAATGAAAAACTGTTTTTT. The V call is TRBV5-4, the J call TRBJ1-4; D call uncertain. This CDR3 is 14 amino acids long. Germline V lookup: CDR1 SGHNT, CDR2 YYREEE (reference sequence). V gave up 0 bases and J gave up 1 base, with 4 bases separating them.

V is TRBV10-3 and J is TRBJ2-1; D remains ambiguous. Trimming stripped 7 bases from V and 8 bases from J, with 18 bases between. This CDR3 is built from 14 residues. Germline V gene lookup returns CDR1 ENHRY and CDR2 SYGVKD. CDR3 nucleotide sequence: TGTGCCATCACGGACCAAACGAGACGAGATGAGCAGTTCTTC. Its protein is CAITDQTRRDEQFF.

Written as DNA, the CDR3 is TGCTTAGGAACAGGGGCAGGCTACACCTTC. Its protein is CLGTGAGYTF. The chain links TRBV20-1 to TRBJ1-2, with TRBD1 matching over 7 bases. The CDR3 length is 10 residues. Looked up from germline, CDR1 is DFQATT and CDR2 is SNEGSKA (reference sequence).

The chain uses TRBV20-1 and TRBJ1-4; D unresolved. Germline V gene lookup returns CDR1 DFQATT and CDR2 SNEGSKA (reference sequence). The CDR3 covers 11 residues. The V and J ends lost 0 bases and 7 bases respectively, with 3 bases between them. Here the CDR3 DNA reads TGCAGTGCTAGAGATATTGAAAAACTGTTTTTT. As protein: CSARDIEKLFF.